The clone carrying this T cell receptor (beta chain) appeared a few times. As yet, its antigen is unknown. This CDR3 contains 12 residues. The V segment lost 8 bases and the J segment 9 bases; nucleotides outside the gene matches: 5. CDR1 and CDR2 (germline): SGHDT, YYEEEE. This specimen belongs to a study of cytomegalovirus exposure and HLA in healthy donors. Study details: A subsequent analysis stated that the roughly 130 validation repertoires were run on the same platform as the roughly 710 first-cohort repertoires. Study results and caveats: Cytomegalovirus status was reportedly diagnosed by the classifier with high sensitivity and specificity. Researchers counted about 150 TCR beta chains as cytomegalovirus-associated.

TCRdb's table, derived via immunoSEQ multiplex PCR, lists solely in-frame clones and lacks some. The sample carries 200,000 or so clones, 75% to 85% recorded once. This rearrangement joins TRBV5-6 to TRBJ1-5, with 10 bases that match TRBD1. The specimen sequenced was PBMCs. The clonotype originates from a woman in her 30s in good health and CMV-seropositive. As DNA, the CDR3 is TGTGCCAGGGGGGACAGGGGACTGCCCCAGCATTTT. Translated, it gives CARGDRGLPQHF.